This TCR beta chain was profiled in a study of T cell responses to AZD1222 COVID-19 vaccine. The CDR3 covers 15 residues. The germline V gene has CDR1 MNHEY and CDR2 SVGAGI. The V gene lost 0 bases and the J gene lost 1 base, with 9 bases spanning the gap. Whether given at about 4 or about 12 weeks, second doses were pooled. Repertoires were generated with immunoSEQ multiplex PCR, while TCRdb's copy carries only in-frame clones and drops some. This table holds around 140,000 clones, more than 85% found once. Findings of the study overall: Clonal diversity was possibly underestimated; the donors were predominantly white British and more often female. Vaccination with two AZD1222 doses was followed by a rise in Spike-specific TCR breadth and depth. The study reported that nearly half of spike-specific TCRs target unmutated variant regions.

Remarks on this clone: Its target is unknown.

The origin of this receptor is an adult who received the AZD1222 COVID-19 vaccine. The chain carries TRBV6-5 and TRBJ1-1, with D unclear. The sample consisted of peripheral blood, taken 28 days after the second AZD1222 dose. CDR3 nucleotide sequence: TGTGCCAGCAGTTACTCGGCCCTAACGAACACTGAAGCTTTCTTT. Its protein is CASSYSALTNTEAFF.